The following is a TCR beta chain sequence with its context. Its antigen remains unidentified. No base quality information exists; no much larger clone differs at one position. TCR cDNA was synthesized by 5'RACE template switching, which introduced a universal primer site and unique molecular identifiers. Priming for cDNA synthesis came from both the TCR alpha and TCR beta constant segments. Two PCR steps were used to amplify libraries, with sample barcodes and sequencing adapters being added in the second step. Libraries were sequenced on Illumina HiSeq 2500 (2x100 bp) or NovaSeq (2x150 bp). The source study handled its data this way. Demultiplexing of reads and collapsing into UMI consensus sequences were performed with MIGEC, and V(D)J alignment was carried out with MiXCR. Vaccine-responding clonotypes were defined with edgeR using replicate PBMC samples, requiring FDR below 0.01 and a log2 fold change above 5 up to day 15. CD4 or CD8 identity was assigned to each bulk clonotype according to whether the clonotype was present at higher abundance in the sequenced CD4 repertoire or the sequenced CD8 repertoire. The public reads were reanalyzed by TCRdb: fastp trimming at Q25, MiXCR alignment, in-frame beta chains only. Each record represents a unique CDR3 protein, reported with the most common genes and DNA among its rows. TCRdb, rather than the study authors, made the V and J calls. The sample table lists about 160,000 distinct CDR3 sequences, 6% to 7.5% of them with a count of one. Around 2.3% of the sample is in the top ten clones.

The CDR3 measures 14 amino acids from cysteine to phenylalanine. Here the CDR3 DNA is all that survives: 42 bases in frame from base 1. Trimming accounts for 5 bases at V and 6 bases at J, while the number of junction bases matched to no gene is 6. These data originate in a study of T cells after yellow fever vaccination (dated by TCRdb to the late 2010s). About the study as a whole: The SMART-Seq v4 Ultra Low Input RNA kit was used to prepare libraries from fractions with low cell numbers. Blood samples were taken at several timepoints before and after primary and secondary immunization, and bulk PBMC replicates and cell subsets were isolated. Bulk TCR alpha and beta repertoires were sequenced longitudinally to track T-cell clones before and after primary and booster YFV17D yellow fever vaccination. The cohort comprised two healthy male donors, one aged 18 to 30 and one aged 30 to 40 years.

What the research found in general, with its limitations: Because the study included only a couple of donors, the extent to which the findings can be generalized is limited. A small share of clonotypes occurred in both CD4 and CD8 compartments, likely arising from convergent recombination. The secondary T-cell response was weaker than the primary response but faster, peaking on day 5 instead of day 15. Because abundant contaminating clonotypes from the bulk population could be contained in FACS-sorted repertoires, computational filtering was required. Most clones expanded after primary vaccination were re-detected after the booster (around 96% of CD4 and 80% to 90% of CD8), suggesting broad memory maintenance.

This sample's treatment or condition label indicates: live attenuated yellow fever vaccine strain. A standard Ficoll-Paque protocol was used to isolate PBMCs from peripheral blood. Dynabeads CD4 and CD8 positive selection kits were used to isolate CD4 and CD8 T-cell fractions. TriZol was used to extract RNA from bulk PBMCs, from CD4 and CD8 fractions, and from dextramer-positive and dextramer-negative fractions. The receptor was derived from a man aged 18-30 years who received the YFV17D yellow fever vaccine. The sequenced sample was CD4+ T cells sorted from PBMCs, obtained roughly 5 days after the first yellow fever vaccination. In this chain, TRBV12-3 or TRBV12-4 is recombined with TRBJ2-1; the central 8 bases match TRBD2. The nucleotide sequence reads TGTGCCAGCAGTCTGAGCGGGGGTGTCAATGAGCAGTTCTTC. Its amino acids are CASSLSGGVNEQFF.